This is a list of T cell receptor beta chains from one sample in a study of response to subunit inactivated influenza vaccine. TCRdb itself ran the RT-PCR reads through MiXCR, one entry per CDR3 protein. The sample contains about 530,000 distinct CDR3 sequences, about an eighth of which appear only once. This specimen consisted of PBMCs from blood, obtained on the day of vaccination. The receptor set was obtained from a man aged 45 to 65 who received an inactivated influenza vaccine. Each CDR3 is given with its conserved first and last residue. A D gene is named only where the DNA matches it firmly. Where a row states a size, it is once, few, many or the class of an expanded clone; other rows omit it.

D gene: TRBD2; V gene: TRBV20-1; clone size: many; J gene: TRBJ2-1; CDR3 protein: CSARGFQVSGSYNEQFF; CDR3 DNA: TGCAGTGCTAGGGGCTTCCAGGTTAGCGGGAGTTACAATGAGCAGTTCTTC
D gene: NA; V gene: TRBV4-2; clone size: many; J gene: TRBJ2-2; CDR3 protein: CASSQVQGGDTGELFF; CDR3 DNA: TGTGCCAGCAGCCAAGTTCAAGGGGGGGACACCGGGGAGCTGTTTTTT
D gene: NA; V gene: TRBV27; clone size: NA; J gene: TRBJ2-1; CDR3 protein: CAIGSPGRYNEQFF; CDR3 DNA: TGTGCCATCGGGTCACCGGGACGATACAATGAGCAGTTCTTC
D gene: TRBD2; V gene: TRBV7-2; clone size: few; J gene: TRBJ2-3; CDR3 protein: CASSRAGVGDTQYF; CDR3 DNA: TGTGCCAGCAGCCGAGCGGGAGTTGGAGATACGCAGTATTTT
D gene: TRBD2; V gene: TRBV4-1; clone size: NA; J gene: TRBJ2-3; CDR3 protein: CASSQAGGADTQYF; CDR3 DNA: TGCGCCAGCAGCCAAGCGGGGGGGGCAGATACGCAGTATTTT
D gene: NA; V gene: TRBV12-3/TRBV12-4; clone size: many; J gene: TRBJ2-5; CDR3 protein: CASSFLGGTQETQYF; CDR3 DNA: TGTGCCAGCAGTTTCCTGGGAGGAACCCAAGAGACCCAGTACTTC
D gene: NA; V gene: TRBV6-2/TRBV6-3; clone size: few; J gene: TRBJ1-6; CDR3 protein: CASSSVGSYNSPLHF; CDR3 DNA: TGTGCCAGCAGTTCCGTCGGCTCCTATAATTCACCCCTCCACTTT
D gene: TRBD1; V gene: TRBV20-1; clone size: few; J gene: TRBJ1-1; CDR3 protein: CSAPPTGSTEAFF; CDR3 DNA: TGCAGTGCCCCCCCGACAGGGAGCACTGAAGCTTTCTTT
D gene: NA; V gene: TRBV6-6; clone size: few; J gene: TRBJ2-5; CDR3 protein: CASSRPSETQYF; CDR3 DNA: TGTGCCAGCAGCCGCCCTTCGGAGACCCAGTACTTC
D gene: NA; V gene: TRBV5-1; clone size: NA; J gene: TRBJ2-3; CDR3 protein: CASSLDPNRLERGSDTQYF; CDR3 DNA: TGCGCCAGCAGCTTGGACCCAAATCGACTAGAACGGGGCTCGGATACGCAGTATTTT
D gene: NA; V gene: TRBV14; clone size: NA; J gene: TRBJ2-4; CDR3 protein: CASSQVGGVAKGNIQYF; CDR3 DNA: TGTGCCAGCAGCCAAGTCGGGGGAGTTGCAAAGGGAAACATTCAGTACTTC
D gene: NA; V gene: TRBV11-2; clone size: once; J gene: TRBJ2-3; CDR3 protein: CASSLTGSRTDTQYF; CDR3 DNA: TGTGCCAGCAGCTTGACCGGGAGTCGGACAGATACGCAGTATTTT
D gene: NA; V gene: TRBV5-4; clone size: NA; J gene: TRBJ2-5; CDR3 protein: CASSLSRAQETQYF; CDR3 DNA: TGTGCCAGCAGCTTATCCAGGGCCCAAGAGACCCAGTACTTC
D gene: TRBD2; V gene: TRBV12-3/TRBV12-4; clone size: few; J gene: TRBJ2-1; CDR3 protein: CASSKQAGGTNEQFF; CDR3 DNA: TGTGCCAGCAGTAAACAAGCGGGGGGGACGAATGAGCAGTTCTTC
D gene: NA; V gene: TRBV20-1; clone size: NA; J gene: TRBJ2-4; CDR3 protein: CSARDQGAKNIQYF; CDR3 DNA: TGCAGTGCTAGAGATCAGGGGGCCAAAAACATTCAGTACTTC
D gene: NA; V gene: TRBV7-2; clone size: many; J gene: TRBJ2-1; CDR3 protein: CASSPASVSYNEQFF; CDR3 DNA: TGTGCCAGCAGCCCGGCTAGCGTCTCCTACAATGAGCAGTTCTTC
D gene: TRBD1; V gene: TRBV15; clone size: NA; J gene: TRBJ2-1; CDR3 protein: CATSRDPGGNEQFF; CDR3 DNA: TGTGCCACCAGCAGAGATCCAGGGGGAAATGAGCAGTTCTTC
D gene: TRBD1; V gene: TRBV4-3; clone size: NA; J gene: TRBJ2-3; CDR3 protein: CASSQDFDRADTQYF; CDR3 DNA: TGCGCCAGCAGCCAAGATTTTGACAGGGCAGATACGCAGTATTTT
D gene: NA; V gene: TRBV2; clone size: few; J gene: TRBJ2-2; CDR3 protein: CASMRSPNTGELFF; CDR3 DNA: TGTGCCAGCATGCGCAGTCCGAACACCGGGGAGCTGTTTTTT
D gene: TRBD1; V gene: TRBV4-2; clone size: NA; J gene: TRBJ2-2; CDR3 protein: CASSQETGYTGELFF; CDR3 DNA: TGTGCCAGCAGCCAAGAGACAGGGTATACCGGGGAGCTGTTTTTT
D gene: NA; V gene: TRBV11-2; clone size: NA; J gene: TRBJ2-2; CDR3 protein: CASSLVTLLRGNTGELFF; CDR3 DNA: TGTGCCAGCAGCTTAGTAACCCTCTTGCGGGGGAACACCGGGGAGCTGTTTTTT
D gene: NA; V gene: TRBV12-3/TRBV12-4; clone size: NA; J gene: TRBJ2-5; CDR3 protein: CASSDTGTQYF; CDR3 DNA: TGTGCCAGCAGTGATACAGGGACCCAGTACTTC
D gene: NA; V gene: TRBV12-3/TRBV12-4; clone size: few; J gene: TRBJ2-1; CDR3 protein: CASRLGQPYNEQFF; CDR3 DNA: TGTGCCAGCAGACTAGGACAGCCCTACAATGAGCAGTTCTTC
D gene: TRBD1; V gene: TRBV7-2; clone size: few; J gene: TRBJ2-7; CDR3 protein: CASSPDRDRTYEQYF; CDR3 DNA: TGTGCCAGCAGCCCTGACAGGGACAGGACCTACGAGCAGTACTTC
D gene: TRBD2; V gene: TRBV20-1; clone size: NA; J gene: TRBJ2-7; CDR3 protein: CSAQTSEYEQYF; CDR3 DNA: TGCAGTGCTCAGACTAGCGAGTACGAGCAGTACTTC
D gene: TRBD1; V gene: TRBV12-3/TRBV12-4; clone size: many; J gene: TRBJ1-2; CDR3 protein: CASRTGGEYGYTF; CDR3 DNA: TGTGCCAGCAGGACAGGGGGCGAATATGGCTACACCTTC
D gene: NA; V gene: TRBV24-1; clone size: few; J gene: TRBJ2-6; CDR3 protein: CATSLSGNSGANVLTF; CDR3 DNA: TGTGCCACCAGTCTTTCAGGGAACTCTGGGGCCAACGTCCTGACTTTC
D gene: TRBD1; V gene: TRBV7-6; clone size: NA; J gene: TRBJ2-2; CDR3 protein: CASSPKGGIGELFF; CDR3 DNA: TGTGCCAGCAGCCCAAAAGGGGGCATCGGGGAGCTGTTTTTT
D gene: NA; V gene: TRBV6-1; clone size: NA; J gene: TRBJ1-5; CDR3 protein: CASSEAAGGIGNQPQHF; CDR3 DNA: TGTGCCAGCAGTGAAGCGGCCGGGGGGATTGGGAATCAGCCCCAGCATTTT
D gene: TRBD2; V gene: TRBV10-3; clone size: NA; J gene: TRBJ2-5; CDR3 protein: CAISRTSGRGETQYF; CDR3 DNA: TGTGCCATCAGCCGGACTAGCGGGAGAGGAGAGACCCAGTACTTC
D gene: TRBD2; V gene: TRBV12-3/TRBV12-4; clone size: NA; J gene: TRBJ2-7; CDR3 protein: CASSLANAGGVPYEQYF; CDR3 DNA: TGTGCCAGCAGTTTAGCAAATGCGGGGGGGGTCCCCTACGAGCAGTACTTC
D gene: TRBD2; V gene: TRBV5-1; clone size: few; J gene: TRBJ2-1; CDR3 protein: CASSLDSGGLGEQFF; CDR3 DNA: TGCGCCAGCAGCTTGGATAGCGGGGGGTTAGGTGAGCAGTTCTTC
D gene: NA; V gene: TRBV5-1; clone size: few; J gene: TRBJ2-2; CDR3 protein: CASETGNTGELFF; CDR3 DNA: TGCGCCAGCGAAACAGGGAACACCGGGGAGCTGTTTTTT
D gene: TRBD1; V gene: TRBV5-1; clone size: NA; J gene: TRBJ2-7; CDR3 protein: CASSLWSAGGLDEQYF; CDR3 DNA: TGCGCCAGCAGCTTGTGGTCTGCAGGGGGCTTGGACGAGCAGTACTTC
D gene: NA; V gene: TRBV4-3; clone size: many; J gene: TRBJ2-5; CDR3 protein: CASSHTYGRIETQYF; CDR3 DNA: TGCGCCAGCAGCCACACCTACGGACGGATCGAGACCCAGTACTTC
D gene: NA; V gene: TRBV20-1; clone size: NA; J gene: TRBJ2-3; CDR3 protein: CSARPGQFSTDTQYF; CDR3 DNA: TGCAGTGCTAGACCCGGACAGTTCTCCACAGATACGCAGTATTTT
D gene: TRBD2; V gene: TRBV29-1; clone size: NA; J gene: TRBJ2-3; CDR3 protein: CSVREGLVGDTQYF; CDR3 DNA: TGCAGCGTCCGAGAGGGACTAGTAGGGGATACGCAGTATTTT
D gene: NA; V gene: TRBV7-2; clone size: few; J gene: TRBJ2-3; CDR3 protein: CASSLVGIGTDTQYF; CDR3 DNA: TGTGCCAGCAGCTTAGTCGGTATAGGAACAGATACGCAGTATTTT
D gene: NA; V gene: TRBV6-2/TRBV6-3; clone size: few; J gene: TRBJ2-7; CDR3 protein: CASIKDGGPFEQYF; CDR3 DNA: TGTGCCAGCATAAAAGATGGAGGCCCGTTCGAGCAGTACTTC
D gene: NA; V gene: TRBV12-3/TRBV12-4; clone size: few; J gene: TRBJ1-1; CDR3 protein: CASSFSSEAFF; CDR3 DNA: TGTGCCAGCAGTTTCTCGAGTGAAGCTTTCTTT
D gene: NA; V gene: TRBV7-2; clone size: few; J gene: TRBJ2-7; CDR3 protein: CASSLGYMQGGEQYF; CDR3 DNA: TGTGCCAGCAGCTTAGGTTATATGCAGGGCGGCGAGCAGTACTTC
D gene: TRBD1; V gene: TRBV6-2/TRBV6-3; clone size: few; J gene: TRBJ2-5; CDR3 protein: CASSYNDRGQTQYF; CDR3 DNA: TGTGCCAGCAGTTACAACGACAGGGGGCAGACCCAGTACTTC